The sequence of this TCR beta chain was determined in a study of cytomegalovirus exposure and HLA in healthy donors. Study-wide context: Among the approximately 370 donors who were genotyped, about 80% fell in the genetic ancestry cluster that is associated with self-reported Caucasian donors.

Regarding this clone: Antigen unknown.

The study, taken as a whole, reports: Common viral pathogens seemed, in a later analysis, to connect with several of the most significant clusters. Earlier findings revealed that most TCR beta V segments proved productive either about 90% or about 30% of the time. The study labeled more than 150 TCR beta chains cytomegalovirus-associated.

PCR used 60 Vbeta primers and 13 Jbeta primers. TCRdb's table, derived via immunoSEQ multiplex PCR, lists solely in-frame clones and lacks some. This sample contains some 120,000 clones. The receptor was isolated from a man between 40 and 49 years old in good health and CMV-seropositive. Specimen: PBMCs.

CDR3 in DNA: TGTGCCAGCAGCTTGATACAGGGCACCTACGAGCAGTACTTC. Translated: CASSLIQGTYEQYF. The genes are TRBV5-5 and TRBJ2-7; weak D call: TRBD1 (6 bases). V lost 1 base to trimming and J lost 2 bases, with 10 bases between them. The CDR3 is 14 residues long. CDR1 and CDR2 (germline): SGHKS, YYEKEE (reference sequence).